These 2 T cell receptor beta chains came from one sample sequenced in a study of PD-L1 blockade in urothelial cancer. Assay: immunoSEQ multiplex PCR; the TCRdb copy retains only in-frame clones and omits some. The sample carries approximately 100,000 clones, about 85% recorded once. Specimen: PBMCs, collected around atezolizumab (anti-PD-L1) treatment. The receptors come from a man aged 45-65 years with urothelial cancer.

CDR3 in DNA: TGTGCCAGCAGCTTATCTGGGTCAGGAGGAAAGAATGAGCAGTTCTTC. Its protein is CASSLSGSGGKNEQFF. The rearrangement links TRBV7-9 to TRBJ2-1; a weak D match, TRBD2 (5 bases). The CDR3 spans 16 residues. Trimming left V 2 bases short and J 7 bases short, with 18 bases between. The germline gives CDR1 SEHNR, CDR2 FQNEAQ (reference sequence).

The CDR3 DNA sequence: TGTGCCAGCAGTGAACCCGGACAGGGAACAGATACGCAGTATTTT. Amino acids: CASSEPGQGTDTQYF. The gene calls are TRBV6-1 and TRBJ2-3; 8 positions agree with TRBD1. The V gene's germline CDR1 is MNHNS and CDR2 SASEGT. The V segment lost 2 bases and the J segment 3 bases; nucleotides outside the gene matches: 4. The length of the CDR3 is 15 residues.